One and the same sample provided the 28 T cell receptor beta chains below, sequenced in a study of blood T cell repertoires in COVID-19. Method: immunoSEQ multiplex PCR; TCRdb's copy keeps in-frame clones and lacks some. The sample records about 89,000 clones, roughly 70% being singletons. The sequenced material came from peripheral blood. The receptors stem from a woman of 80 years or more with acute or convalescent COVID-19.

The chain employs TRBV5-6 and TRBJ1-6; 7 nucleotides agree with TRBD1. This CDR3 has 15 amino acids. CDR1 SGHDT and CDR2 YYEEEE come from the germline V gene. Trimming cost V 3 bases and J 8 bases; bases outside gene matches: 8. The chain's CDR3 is CASSYLRGLDSPLHF. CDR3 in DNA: TGTGCCAGCAGCTACCTCAGGGGGTTGGATTCACCCCTCCACTTT. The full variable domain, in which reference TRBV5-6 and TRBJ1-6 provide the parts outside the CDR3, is DAGVTQSPTHLIKTRGQQVTLRCSPKSGHDTVSWYQQALGQGPQFIFQYYEEEERQRGNFPDRFSGHQFPNYSSELNVNALLLGDSALYLCASSYLRGLDSPLHFGNGTRLTVT.

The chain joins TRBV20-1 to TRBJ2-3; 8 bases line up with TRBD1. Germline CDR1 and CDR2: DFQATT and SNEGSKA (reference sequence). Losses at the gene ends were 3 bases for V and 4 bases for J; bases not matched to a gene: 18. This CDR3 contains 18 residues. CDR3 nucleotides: TGCAGTGCTAGTCCTCCCGCCGGACAGGGCCAATTACCAGATACGCAGTATTTT. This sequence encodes CSASPPAGQGQLPDTQYF.

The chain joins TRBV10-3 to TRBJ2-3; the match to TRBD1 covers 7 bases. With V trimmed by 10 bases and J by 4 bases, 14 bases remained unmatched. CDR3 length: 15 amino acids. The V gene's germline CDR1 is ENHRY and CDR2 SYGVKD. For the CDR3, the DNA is TGTGCCACCCTTGGAGAGGGGGCCGCGGCAGATACGCAGTATTTT. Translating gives CATLGEGAAADTQYF.

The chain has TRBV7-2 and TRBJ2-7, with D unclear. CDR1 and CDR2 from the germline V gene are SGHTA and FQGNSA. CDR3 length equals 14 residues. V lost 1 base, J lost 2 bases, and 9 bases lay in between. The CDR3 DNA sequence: TGTGCCAGCAGCTTAGGCGGCGGCCCCTACGAGCAGTACTTC. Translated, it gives CASSLGGGPYEQYF.

The CDR3 loop is CASSRDRGTEAFF. CDR3 sequence (DNA): TGTGCCAGCTCGCGGGACAGGGGCACTGAAGCTTTCTTT. The chain carries TRBV18 and TRBJ1-1; TRBD1 agrees at 10 bases. The CDR3 has 13 residues. The J segment lost 4 bases and the V segment lost 6 bases, leaving 2 bases of the junction unmatched. Germline V gene lookup returns CDR1 KGHSH and CDR2 LQKENI.

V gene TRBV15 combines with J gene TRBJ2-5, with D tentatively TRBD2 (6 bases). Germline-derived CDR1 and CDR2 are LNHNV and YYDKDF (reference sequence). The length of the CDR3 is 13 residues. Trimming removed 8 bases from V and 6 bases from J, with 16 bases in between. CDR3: CATCDGGLKTQYF. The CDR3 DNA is TGTGCCACCTGTGACGGGGGTTTAAAGACCCAGTACTTC. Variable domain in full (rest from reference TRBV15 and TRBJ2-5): DAMVIQNPRYQVTQFGKPVTLSCSQTLNHNVMYWYQQKSSQAPKLLFHYYDKDFNNEADTPDNFQSRRPNTSFCFLDIRSPGLGDTAMYLCATCDGGLKTQYFGPGTRLLVL.

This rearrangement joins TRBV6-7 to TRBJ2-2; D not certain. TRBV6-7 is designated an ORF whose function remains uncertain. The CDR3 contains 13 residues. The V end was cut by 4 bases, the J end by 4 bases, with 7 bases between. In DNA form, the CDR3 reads TGTGCCAGCAGTTCCAGGCTCACCGGGGAGCTGTTTTTT. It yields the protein CASSSRLTGELFF.

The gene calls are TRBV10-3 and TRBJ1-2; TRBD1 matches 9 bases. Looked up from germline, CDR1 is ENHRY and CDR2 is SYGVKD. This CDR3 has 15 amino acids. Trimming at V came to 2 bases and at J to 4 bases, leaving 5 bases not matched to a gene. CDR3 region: CAISELTGGFYGYTF. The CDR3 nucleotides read TGTGCCATCAGTGAGCTTACAGGGGGCTTCTATGGCTACACCTTC.

As DNA, the CDR3 is TGTGCCAGCAGCCAGTACGCAGGGGGCACAGATACGCAGTATTTT. Its protein product is CASSQYAGGTDTQYF. J is TRBJ2-3 and V is TRBV3-1 (or the pseudogene TRBV3-2), with a possible D match to TRBD1 (6 bases). The CDR3 runs 15 residues. Germline-derived CDR1 and CDR2 are LGHDT and YNNKEL (reference sequence). The germline V and J ends were trimmed by 3 bases and 1 base, with 11 bases remaining between them.

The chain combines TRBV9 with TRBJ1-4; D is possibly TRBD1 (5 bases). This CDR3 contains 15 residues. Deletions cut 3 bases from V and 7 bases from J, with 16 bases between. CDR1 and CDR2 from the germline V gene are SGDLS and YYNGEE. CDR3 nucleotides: TGTGCCAGCAGCGCGGGACGGGGGTTAAGTGAAAAACTGTTTTTT. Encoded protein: CASSAGRGLSEKLFF.

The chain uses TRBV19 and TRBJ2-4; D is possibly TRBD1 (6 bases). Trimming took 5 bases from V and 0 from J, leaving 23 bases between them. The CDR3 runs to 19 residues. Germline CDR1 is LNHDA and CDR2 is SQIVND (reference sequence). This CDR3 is CASSPKSQGWGLAKNIQYF. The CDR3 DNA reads TGTGCCAGTAGTCCTAAATCTCAAGGATGGGGGCTAGCCAAAAACATTCAGTACTTC.

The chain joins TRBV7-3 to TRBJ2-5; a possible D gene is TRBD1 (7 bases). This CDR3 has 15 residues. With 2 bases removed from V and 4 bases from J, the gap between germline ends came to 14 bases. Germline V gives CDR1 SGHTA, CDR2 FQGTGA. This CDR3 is CASSLQGGEGETQYF. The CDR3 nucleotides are TGTGCCAGCAGCTTACAGGGGGGAGAGGGAGAGACCCAGTACTTC.

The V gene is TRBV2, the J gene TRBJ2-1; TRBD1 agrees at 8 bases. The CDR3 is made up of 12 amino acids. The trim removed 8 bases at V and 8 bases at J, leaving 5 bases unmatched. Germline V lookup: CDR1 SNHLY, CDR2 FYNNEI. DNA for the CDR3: TGTGCCAGCGGGTCAGGGGGCGATGAGCAGTTCTTC. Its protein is CASGSGGDEQFF.

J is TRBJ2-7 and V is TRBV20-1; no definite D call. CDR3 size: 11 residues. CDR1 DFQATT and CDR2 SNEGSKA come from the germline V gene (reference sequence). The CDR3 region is CSVALAREQYF. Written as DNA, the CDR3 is TGCAGCGTCGCCTTAGCTAGAGAGCAGTACTTC.

CDR3 sequence reads: CASSPTGAPGQIIYGYTF. CDR3 in DNA: TGTGCCAGTAGCCCAACCGGGGCACCGGGACAAATTATCTATGGCTACACCTTC. The rearrangement joins TRBV19 to TRBJ1-2; D perhaps matches TRBD1 (6 bases). The CDR3 covers 18 residues. V lost 6 bases to trimming and J lost 4 bases, with 27 bases between them. Germline V gene sequence: CDR1 LNHDA, CDR2 SQIVND (reference sequence).

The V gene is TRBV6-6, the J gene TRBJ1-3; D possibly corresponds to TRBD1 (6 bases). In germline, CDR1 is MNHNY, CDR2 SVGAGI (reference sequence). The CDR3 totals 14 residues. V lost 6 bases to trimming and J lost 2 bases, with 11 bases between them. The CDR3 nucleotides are TGTGCCAGCAGGCAGCAGGGGCCTGGAAACACCATATATTTT. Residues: CASRQQGPGNTIYF.

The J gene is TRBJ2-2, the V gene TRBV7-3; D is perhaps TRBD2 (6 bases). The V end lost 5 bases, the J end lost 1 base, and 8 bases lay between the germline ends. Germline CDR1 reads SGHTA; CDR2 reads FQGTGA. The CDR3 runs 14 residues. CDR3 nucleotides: TGTGCCAGCAGCCTGGGGGGGAACACCGGGGAGCTGTTTTTT. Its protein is CASSLGGNTGELFF.

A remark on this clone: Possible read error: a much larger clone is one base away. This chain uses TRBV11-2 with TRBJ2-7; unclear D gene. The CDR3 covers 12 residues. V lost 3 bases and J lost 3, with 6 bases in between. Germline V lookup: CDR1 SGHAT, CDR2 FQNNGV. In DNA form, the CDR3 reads TGTGCCAGCAGCTTTATCGGCTACGAGCAGTACTTC. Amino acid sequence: CASSFIGYEQYF.

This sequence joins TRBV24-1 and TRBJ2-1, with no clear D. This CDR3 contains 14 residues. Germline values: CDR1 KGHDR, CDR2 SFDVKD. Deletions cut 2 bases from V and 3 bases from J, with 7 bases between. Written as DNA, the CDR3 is TGTGCCACCAGTGATTATCTAAACTACAATGAGCAGTTCTTC. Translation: CATSDYLNYNEQFF.

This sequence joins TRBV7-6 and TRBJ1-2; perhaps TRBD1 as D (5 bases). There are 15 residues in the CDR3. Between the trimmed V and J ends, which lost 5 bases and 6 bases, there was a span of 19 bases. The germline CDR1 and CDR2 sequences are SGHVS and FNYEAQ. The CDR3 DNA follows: TGTGCCAGCAGCCAAAGTGGGGCCCCCGGCGATGGCTACACCTTC. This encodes CASSQSGAPGDGYTF.

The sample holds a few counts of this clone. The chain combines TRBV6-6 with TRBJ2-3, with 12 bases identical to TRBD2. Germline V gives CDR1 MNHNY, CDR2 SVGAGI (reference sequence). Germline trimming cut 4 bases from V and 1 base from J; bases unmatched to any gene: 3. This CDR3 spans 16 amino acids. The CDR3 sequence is CASSSTSGGRTDTQYF. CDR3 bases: TGTGCCAGCAGTTCCACTAGCGGGGGGCGCACAGATACGCAGTATTTT.

The CDR3 protein is CASSWGGTSGGKTQYF. The CDR3 nucleotides are TGCGCCAGCAGCTGGGGAGGGACTAGCGGGGGTAAGACCCAGTACTTC. The chain combines TRBV5-1 with TRBJ2-5, with 14 bases matching TRBD2. CDR1 and CDR2 (germline): SGHRS, YFSETQ. The V segment lost 3 bases and the J segment 6 bases; nucleotides outside the gene matches: 7. This CDR3 has 16 residues. Filled out from reference TRBV5-1 and TRBJ2-5, the complete variable domain reads KAGVTQTPRYLIKTRGQQVTLSCSPISGHRSVSWYQQTPGQGLQFLFEYFSETQRNKGNFPGRFSGRQFSNSRSEMNVSTLELGDSALYLCASSWGGTSGGKTQYFGPGTRLLVL.

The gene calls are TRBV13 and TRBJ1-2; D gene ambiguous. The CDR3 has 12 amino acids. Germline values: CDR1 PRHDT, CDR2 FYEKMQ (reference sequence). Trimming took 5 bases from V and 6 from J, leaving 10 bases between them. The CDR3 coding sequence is TGTGCCAGCAGCCCCGGCAGGAATGGCTACACCTTC. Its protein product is CASSPGRNGYTF.

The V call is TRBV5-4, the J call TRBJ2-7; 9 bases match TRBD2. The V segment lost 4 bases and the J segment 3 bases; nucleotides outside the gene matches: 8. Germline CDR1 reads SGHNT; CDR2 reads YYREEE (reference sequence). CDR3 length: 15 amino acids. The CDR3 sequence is CASSARASGDYEQYF. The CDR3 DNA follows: TGTGCCAGCAGCGCCAGGGCTAGCGGGGACTACGAGCAGTACTTC.

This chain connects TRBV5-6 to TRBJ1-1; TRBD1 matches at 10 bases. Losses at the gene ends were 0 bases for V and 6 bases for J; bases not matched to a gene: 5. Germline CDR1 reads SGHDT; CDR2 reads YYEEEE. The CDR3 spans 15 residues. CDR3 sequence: CASSLADRGVSEAFF. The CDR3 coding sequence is TGTGCCAGCAGCTTGGCGGACAGGGGGGTCTCTGAAGCTTTCTTT.

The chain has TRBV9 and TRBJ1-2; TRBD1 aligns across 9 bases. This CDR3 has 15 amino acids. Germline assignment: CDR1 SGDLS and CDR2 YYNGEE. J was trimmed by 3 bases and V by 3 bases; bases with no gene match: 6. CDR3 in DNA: TGTGCCAGCAGCGCAGGACAGGGGTTCGACTATGGCTACACCTTC. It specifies CASSAGQGFDYGYTF.

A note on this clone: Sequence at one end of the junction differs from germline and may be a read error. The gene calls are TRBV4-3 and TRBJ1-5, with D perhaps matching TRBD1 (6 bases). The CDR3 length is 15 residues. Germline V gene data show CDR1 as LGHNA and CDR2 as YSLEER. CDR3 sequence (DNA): TGCGCCAGCAGTCAAGATCGGGGGGGCGGTCAGCCCCAGCATTTT. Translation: CASSQDRGGGQPQHF.

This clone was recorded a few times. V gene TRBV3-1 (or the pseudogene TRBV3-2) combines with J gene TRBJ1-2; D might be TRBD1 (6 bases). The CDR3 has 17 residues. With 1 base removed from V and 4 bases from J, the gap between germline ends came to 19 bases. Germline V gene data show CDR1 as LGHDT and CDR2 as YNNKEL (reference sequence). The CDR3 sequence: CASSQGGAGQTVYGYTF. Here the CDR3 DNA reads TGTGCCAGCAGCCAAGGAGGCGCCGGACAGACAGTCTATGGCTACACCTTC.